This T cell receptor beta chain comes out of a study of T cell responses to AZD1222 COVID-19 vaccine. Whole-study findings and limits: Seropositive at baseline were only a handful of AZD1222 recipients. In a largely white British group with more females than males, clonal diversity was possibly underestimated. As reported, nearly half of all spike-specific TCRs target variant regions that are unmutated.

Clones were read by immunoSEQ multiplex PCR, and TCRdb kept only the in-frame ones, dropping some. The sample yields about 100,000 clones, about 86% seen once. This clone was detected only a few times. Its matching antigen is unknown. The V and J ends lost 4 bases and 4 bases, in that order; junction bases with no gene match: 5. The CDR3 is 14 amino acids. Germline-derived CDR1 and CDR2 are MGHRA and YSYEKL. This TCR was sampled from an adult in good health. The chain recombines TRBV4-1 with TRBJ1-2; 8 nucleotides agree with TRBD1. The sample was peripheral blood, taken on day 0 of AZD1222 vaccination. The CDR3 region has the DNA TGCGCCAGCAGCCCGGGACAGGCCTTCTATGGCTACACCTTC. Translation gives CASSPGQAFYGYTF.